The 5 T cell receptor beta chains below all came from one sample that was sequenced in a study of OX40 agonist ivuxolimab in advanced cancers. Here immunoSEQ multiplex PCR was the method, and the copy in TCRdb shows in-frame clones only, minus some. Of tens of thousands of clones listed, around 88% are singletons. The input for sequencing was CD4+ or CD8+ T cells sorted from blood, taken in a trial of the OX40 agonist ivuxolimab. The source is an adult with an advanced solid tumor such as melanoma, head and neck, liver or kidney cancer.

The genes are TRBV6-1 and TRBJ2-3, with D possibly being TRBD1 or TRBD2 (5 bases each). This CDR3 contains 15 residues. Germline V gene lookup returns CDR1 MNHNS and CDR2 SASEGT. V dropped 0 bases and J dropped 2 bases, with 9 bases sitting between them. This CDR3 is CASSEARDPTDTQYF. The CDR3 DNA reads TGTGCCAGCAGTGAAGCGAGGGACCCCACAGATACGCAGTATTTT.

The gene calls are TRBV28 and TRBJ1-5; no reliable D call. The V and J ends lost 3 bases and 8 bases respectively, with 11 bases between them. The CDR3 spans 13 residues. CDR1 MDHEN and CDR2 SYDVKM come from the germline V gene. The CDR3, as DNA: TGTGCCAGCAGTTTTGGGAGCACTAAGCCCCAGCATTTT. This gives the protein CASSFGSTKPQHF.

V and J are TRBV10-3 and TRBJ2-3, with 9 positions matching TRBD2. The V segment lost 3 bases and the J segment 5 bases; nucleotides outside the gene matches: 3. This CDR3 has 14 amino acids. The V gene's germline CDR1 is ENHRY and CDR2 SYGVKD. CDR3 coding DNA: TGTGCCATCAGTGATTTAGCGGGAGTAGATACGCAGTATTTT. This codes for CAISDLAGVDTQYF.

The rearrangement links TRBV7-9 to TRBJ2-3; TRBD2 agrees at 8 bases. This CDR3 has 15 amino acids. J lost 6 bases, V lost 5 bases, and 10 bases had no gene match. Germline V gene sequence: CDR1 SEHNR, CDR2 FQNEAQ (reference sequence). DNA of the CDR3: TGTGCCAGCAGCCGAGCGGGAGCCTTCACTGATACGCAGTATTTT. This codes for CASSRAGAFTDTQYF.

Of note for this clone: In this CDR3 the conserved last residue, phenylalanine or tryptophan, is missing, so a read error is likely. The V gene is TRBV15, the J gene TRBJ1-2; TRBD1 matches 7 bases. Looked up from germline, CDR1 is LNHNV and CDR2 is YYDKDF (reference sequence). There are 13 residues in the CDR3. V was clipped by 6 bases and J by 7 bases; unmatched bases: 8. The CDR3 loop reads CATRDRRGGGYTL. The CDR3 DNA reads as TGTGCCACCAGGGACAGGCGGGGGGGTGGCTACACCCTC.